The clone carrying this T cell receptor beta chain was found many times. These data are taken from a study of breast tumors, draining lymph nodes, adjacent tissues. Axillary draining lymph nodes of breast cancer patients supplied the node samples. MiXCR was run by TCRdb on the multiplex PCR reads, yielding one entry per CDR3 protein. Here the sample spans about 300,000 distinct CDR3 sequences, around 30% being singletons. The sequence came from a female donor with breast cancer. Some clones in this sample may be carry-over from other donors' samples. The sequenced sample was axillary lymph node tissue.

DNA for the CDR3: TGTGCCAGCAGGCAGGGACGGGACAATCAGCCCCAGCATTTT. This gives the protein CASRQGRDNQPQHF. The rearrangement joins TRBV6-5 to TRBJ1-5, with a possible D match to TRBD1 (5 bases). This CDR3 is built from 14 residues. CDR1 is MNHEY, CDR2 SVGAGI, per germline. Deletions cut 6 bases from V and 3 bases from J, with 12 bases between.